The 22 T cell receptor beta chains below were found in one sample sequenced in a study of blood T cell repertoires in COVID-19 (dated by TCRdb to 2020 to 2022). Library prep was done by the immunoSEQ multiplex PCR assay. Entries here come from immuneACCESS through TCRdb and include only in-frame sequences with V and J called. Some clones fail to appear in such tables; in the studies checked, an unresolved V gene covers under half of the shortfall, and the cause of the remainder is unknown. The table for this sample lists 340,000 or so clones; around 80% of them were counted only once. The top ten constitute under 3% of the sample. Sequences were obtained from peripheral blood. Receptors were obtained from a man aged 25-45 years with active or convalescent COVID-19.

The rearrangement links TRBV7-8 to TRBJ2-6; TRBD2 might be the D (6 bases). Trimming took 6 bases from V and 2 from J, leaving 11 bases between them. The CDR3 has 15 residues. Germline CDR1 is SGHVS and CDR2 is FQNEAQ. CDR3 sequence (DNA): TGTGCCAGCAGGCGACTAGAAACTGGGGCCAACGTCCTGACTTTC. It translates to CASRRLETGANVLTF.

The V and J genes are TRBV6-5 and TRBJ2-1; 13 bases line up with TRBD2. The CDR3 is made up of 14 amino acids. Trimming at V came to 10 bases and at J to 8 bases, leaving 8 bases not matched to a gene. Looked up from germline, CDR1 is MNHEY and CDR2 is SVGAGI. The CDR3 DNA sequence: TGTGCCACTCGCCCCGGACTAGCGGGGGATGAGCAGTTCTTC. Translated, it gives CATRPGLAGDEQFF.

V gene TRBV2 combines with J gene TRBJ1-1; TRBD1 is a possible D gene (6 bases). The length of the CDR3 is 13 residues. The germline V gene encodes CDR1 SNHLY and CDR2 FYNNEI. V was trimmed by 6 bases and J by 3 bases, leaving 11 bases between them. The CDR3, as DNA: TGTGCCAGCAGAGCGGACAGACACACTGAAGCTTTCTTT. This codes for CASRADRHTEAFF.

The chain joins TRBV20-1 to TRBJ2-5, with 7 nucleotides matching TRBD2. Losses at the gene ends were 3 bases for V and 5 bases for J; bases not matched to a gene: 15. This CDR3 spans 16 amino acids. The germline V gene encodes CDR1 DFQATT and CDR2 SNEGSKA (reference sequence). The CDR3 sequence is CSASLSGLRLGETQYF. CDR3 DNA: TGCAGTGCTAGTCTATCGGGACTACGGCTGGGGGAGACCCAGTACTTC.

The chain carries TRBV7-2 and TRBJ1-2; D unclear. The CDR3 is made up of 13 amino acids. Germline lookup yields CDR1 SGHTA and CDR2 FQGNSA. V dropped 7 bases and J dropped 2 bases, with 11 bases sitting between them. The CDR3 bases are TGTGCCAGCAAAACACACACAAACTATGGCTACACCTTC. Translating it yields CASKTHTNYGYTF. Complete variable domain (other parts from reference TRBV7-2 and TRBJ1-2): GAGVSQSPSNKVTEKGKDVELRCDPISGHTALYWYRQSLGQGLEFLIYFQGNSAPDKSGLPSDRFSAERTGGSVSTLTIQRTQQEDSAVYLCASKTHTNYGYTFGSGTRLTVV.

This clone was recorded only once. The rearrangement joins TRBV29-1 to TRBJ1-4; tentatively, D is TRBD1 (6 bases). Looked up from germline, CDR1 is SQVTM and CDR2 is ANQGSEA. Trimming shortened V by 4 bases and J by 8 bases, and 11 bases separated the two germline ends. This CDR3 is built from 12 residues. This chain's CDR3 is CSVVGQGEKLFF. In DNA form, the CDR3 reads TGCAGCGTTGTTGGGCAGGGGGAAAAACTGTTTTTT.

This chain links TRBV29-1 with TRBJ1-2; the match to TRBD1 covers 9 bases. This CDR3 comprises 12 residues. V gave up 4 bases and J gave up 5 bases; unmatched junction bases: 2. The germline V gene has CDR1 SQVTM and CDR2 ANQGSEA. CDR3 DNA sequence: TGCAGCGTTGTGGGGACAGGGTATGGCTACACCTTC. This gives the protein CSVVGTGYGYTF.

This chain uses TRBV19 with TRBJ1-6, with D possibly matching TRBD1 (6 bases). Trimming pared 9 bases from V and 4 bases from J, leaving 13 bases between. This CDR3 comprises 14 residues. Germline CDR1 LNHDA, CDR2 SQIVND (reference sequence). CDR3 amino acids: CASSDSRYNSPLHF. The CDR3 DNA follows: TGTGCCAGCTCGGACAGCCGGTATAATTCACCCCTCCACTTT.

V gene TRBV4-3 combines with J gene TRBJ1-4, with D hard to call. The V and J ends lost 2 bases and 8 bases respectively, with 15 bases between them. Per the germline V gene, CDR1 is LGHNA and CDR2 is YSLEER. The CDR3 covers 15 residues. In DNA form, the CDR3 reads TGCGCCAGCAGCCAAACGGACTTCTCGGGAGAAAAACTGTTTTTT. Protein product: CASSQTDFSGEKLFF.

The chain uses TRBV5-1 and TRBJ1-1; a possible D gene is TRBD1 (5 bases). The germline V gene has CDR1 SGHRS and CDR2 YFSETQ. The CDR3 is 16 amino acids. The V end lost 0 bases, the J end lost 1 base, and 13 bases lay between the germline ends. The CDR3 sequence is CASSLVGGAWNTEAFF. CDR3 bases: TGCGCCAGCAGCTTGGTAGGTGGGGCTTGGAACACTGAAGCTTTCTTT. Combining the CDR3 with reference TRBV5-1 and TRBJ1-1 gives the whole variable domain KAGVTQTPRYLIKTRGQQVTLSCSPISGHRSVSWYQQTPGQGLQFLFEYFSETQRNKGNFPGRFSGRQFSNSRSEMNVSTLELGDSALYLCASSLVGGAWNTEAFFGQGTRLTVV.

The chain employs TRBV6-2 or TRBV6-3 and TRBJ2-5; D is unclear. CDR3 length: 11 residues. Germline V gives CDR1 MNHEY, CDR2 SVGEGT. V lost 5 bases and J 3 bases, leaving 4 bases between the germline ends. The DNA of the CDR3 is TGTGCCAGCAGTCCGGAAGAGACCCAGTACTTC. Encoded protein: CASSPEETQYF.

The CDR3 DNA sequence: TGTGCCAGCTCACCTGACACAGGGGTCGGCTACACCTTC. Translating gives CASSPDTGVGYTF. The chain links TRBV18 to TRBJ1-2; 7 bases are a match to TRBD1. Germline V gene data show CDR1 as KGHSH and CDR2 as LQKENI. The CDR3 sequence is 13 residues long. With V trimmed by 3 bases and J by 8 bases, 6 bases remained unmatched.

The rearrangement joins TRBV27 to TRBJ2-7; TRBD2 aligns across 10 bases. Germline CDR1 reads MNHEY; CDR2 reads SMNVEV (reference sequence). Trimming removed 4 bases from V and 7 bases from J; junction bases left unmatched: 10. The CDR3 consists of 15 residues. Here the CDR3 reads CASSSSTSGLREQYF. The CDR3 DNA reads TGTGCCAGCAGTTCCTCGACTAGCGGGCTTAGAGAGCAGTACTTC.

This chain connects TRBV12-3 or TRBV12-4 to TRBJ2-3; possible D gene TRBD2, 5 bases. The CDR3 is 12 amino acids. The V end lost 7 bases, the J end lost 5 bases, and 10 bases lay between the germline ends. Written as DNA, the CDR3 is TGTGCCAGCACCCGTACTAGAGATACGCAGTATTTT. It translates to CASTRTRDTQYF.

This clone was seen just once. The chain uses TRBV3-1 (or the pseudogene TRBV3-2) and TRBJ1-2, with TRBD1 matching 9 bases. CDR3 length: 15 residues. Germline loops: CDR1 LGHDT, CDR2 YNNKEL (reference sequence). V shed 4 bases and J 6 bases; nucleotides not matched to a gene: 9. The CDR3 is CASSPQTGGAHGYTF. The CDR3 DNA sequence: TGTGCCAGCAGCCCTCAGACAGGGGGAGCGCATGGCTACACCTTC.

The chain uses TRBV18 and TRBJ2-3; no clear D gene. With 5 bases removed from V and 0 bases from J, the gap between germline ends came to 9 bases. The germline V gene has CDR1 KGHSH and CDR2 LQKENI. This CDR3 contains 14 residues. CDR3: CASSSLISTDTQYF. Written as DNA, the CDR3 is TGTGCCAGCTCATCTCTAATCAGCACAGATACGCAGTATTTT.

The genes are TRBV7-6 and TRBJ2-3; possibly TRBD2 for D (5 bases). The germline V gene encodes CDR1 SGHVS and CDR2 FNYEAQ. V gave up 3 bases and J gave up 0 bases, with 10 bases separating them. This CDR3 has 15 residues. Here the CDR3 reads CASSLTGGSTDTQYF. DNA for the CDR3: TGTGCCAGCAGCTTGACGGGCGGGAGCACAGATACGCAGTATTTT. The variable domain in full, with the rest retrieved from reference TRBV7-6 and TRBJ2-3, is GAGVSQSPRYKVTKRGQDVALRCDPISGHVSLYWYRQALGQGPEFLTYFNYEAQQDKSGLPNDRFSAERPEGSISTLTIQRTEQRDSAMYRCASSLTGGSTDTQYFGPGTRLTVL.

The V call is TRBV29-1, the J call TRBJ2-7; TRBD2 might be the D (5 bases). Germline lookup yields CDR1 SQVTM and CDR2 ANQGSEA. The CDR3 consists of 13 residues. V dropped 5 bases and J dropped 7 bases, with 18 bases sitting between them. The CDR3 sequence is CSVIGWSGDEQYF. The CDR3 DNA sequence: TGCAGCGTTATTGGGTGGTCCGGGGATGAGCAGTACTTC.

The CDR3 sequence is CASSLWGRDLGYTF. The CDR3 DNA follows: TGCGCCAGCAGCTTGTGGGGCAGGGATCTTGGCTACACCTTC. V is TRBV5-1 and J is TRBJ1-2; D may be TRBD1 (5 bases). Germline V gives CDR1 SGHRS, CDR2 YFSETQ. The V end lost 1 base, the J end lost 7 bases, and 14 bases lay between the germline ends. The CDR3 covers 14 residues.

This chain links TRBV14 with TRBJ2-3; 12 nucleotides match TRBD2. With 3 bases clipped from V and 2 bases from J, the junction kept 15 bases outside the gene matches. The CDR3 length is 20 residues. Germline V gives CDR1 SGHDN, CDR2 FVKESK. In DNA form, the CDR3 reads TGTGCCAGCAGCCATACTTCCTGGACTAGCGGGGCCGCATTCACAGATACGCAGTATTTT. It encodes CASSHTSWTSGAAFTDTQYF.

In nucleotides, the CDR3 is TGCGCCAGCAGTCAATCGGGACAGACTAGCGGGAGCAGGGAGACCCAGTACTTC. This translates into CASSQSGQTSGSRETQYF. The J gene is TRBJ2-5, the V gene TRBV23-1; 12 bases line up with TRBD2. TRBV23-1 belongs to the ORF category, with a function that is uncertain. The J segment lost 5 bases and the V segment lost 0 bases, leaving 10 bases of the junction unmatched. The length of the CDR3 is 18 residues.

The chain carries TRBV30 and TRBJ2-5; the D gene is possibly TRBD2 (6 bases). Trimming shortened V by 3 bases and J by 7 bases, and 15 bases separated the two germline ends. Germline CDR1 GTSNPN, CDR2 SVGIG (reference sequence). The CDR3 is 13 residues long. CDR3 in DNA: TGTGCCTGGAGCGTGGGACTTGAAGGGACCCAGTACTTC. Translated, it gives CAWSVGLEGTQYF.